The following is a T cell receptor (beta chain) sequence with its context. Its antigen target is currently unknown. Per-base quality was not reported, and no clone a single base away is much larger than it. The data were taken from a study of shared clonotypes between healthy human individuals (dated by TCRdb to 2020 to 2022). General notes on the study: Two women and a few men aged 18 to 49 years were included in the cohort. Per donor, three plates each were used for CD4 naive and CD4 memory, two for CD8 naive, and one for CD8 memory. To estimate repertoire size and how much clonotype sharing occurs between individuals, the study deeply sequenced the blood TCR repertoires of 5 or 6 healthy adults. Each donor's leukapheresis produced roughly between roughly 0.9 and 9 billion PBMCs. To increase sequencing depth and limit assay-specific biases, TCR repertoire library preparation and sequencing were carried out by different laboratories using diverse techniques.

Germline trimming amounts to 5 bases on V and 4 bases on J, with 8 as the count of junction bases outside the gene matches. Based on the germline V gene, the CDR1 and CDR2 sequences are SGDLS and YYNGEE. The CDR3 runs 14 residues from the cysteine to the phenylalanine. Of all the DNA, just the CDR3 is kept, 42 bases in frame from base 1. CD8 naive samples were CD45RO-negative cells positively selected for CCR7, giving a CD45RA+CCR7+ population that excluded TemRA cells. The donors were healthy, HIV-negative adults with no recently reported acute infections or vaccinations. Every donor was a Caucasian adult living in Nashville, Tennessee, USA. After blood collection by leukapheresis, PBMCs were isolated using Ficoll-Histopaque density gradient centrifugation and then cryopreserved in the vapor phase of liquid nitrogen. Analytical flow cytometry was used to check the purity and quantity of every magnetically sorted T cell population. Each sorted fraction had its genomic DNA isolated and then quantified by UV absorbance on a Nanodrop 2000c.

Using the deep immunoSEQ assay, multiplex PCR amplified TCR CDR3 regions from genomic DNA. Extracted genomic DNA from each cell subset was spread evenly across all wells of several immunoSEQ 96-well plates, with each plate serving as a replicate. For sorted subsets, approximately 210 ng genomic DNA, equal to some 28,000 T cell genomes, was loaded into each replicate PCR. The purified libraries were quantified using a Qubit 3.0 fluorometer, sized with a Bioanalyzer 2100, and then quantified again using the KAPA Library Quantification kit. A separate single-read 150-cycle Illumina NextSeq 550 flow cell was used to sequence each immunoSEQ 96-well plate. The authors' analysis ran thus. Because only junctional sequences without quality scores were contained in the immunoSEQ output, filtering matching that applied to full-length reads could not be performed. To assign V/J genes and CDR3, sequences were annotated using PyIR, a Python wrapper for IgBLAST v1.9, with IMGT germline references. Reads were filtered out if the reads had weak V/J assignments (E-value above 1e-6), no CDR3, stop codons, out-of-frame junctions, or ambiguous translated residues. V3J clonotypes were defined as sequences sharing an identical inferred V gene, J gene, and CDR3 amino acid sequence. To compute the percentage overlap between repertoires, the number of shared unique clonotypes was divided by the size of the smaller repertoire. Richness of each repertoire was evaluated using RTK rarefaction, the Chao1 estimator, and Recon v2.1 estimates of unobserved clonotypes. OLGA was used to compute generation probabilities for all TCRbeta clonotypes that the gDNA method yielded from several donors. Drawn from immuneACCESS, this table holds only the in-frame rearrangements with V and J called that TCRdb kept. Clones are partly lost; checked studies trace under half to an unresolved V gene and leave the rest unexplained. V and J calls and clone size are those listed in that table; D and trimming were worked out from the DNA. In all, the sample holds roughly 650,000 clones, and about 96% of those were seen once. Less than 0.12% of the sample belongs to the ten largest clones.

Study-wide findings and limitations: Based on pairwise subsampling, the degree of clonotype sharing among donors was expected to be affected by sequencing depth. Sampling was restricted to blood, and TCR repertoires in tissues likely differ from the TCR repertoires found in blood. Clonotypes shared by all four sorted-subset donors showed higher generation probabilities than non-shared clonotypes. Estimated clonotype richness was generally larger for naive than for memory subsets. Incomplete sequencing was indicated by rarefaction of sorted-subset datasets, despite the large sequencing depth. Around 5.4% of naive CD4, 3.5% of naive CD8, approximately 2% of memory CD4, and 0.35% to 0.5% of memory CD8 clonotypes were shared across several donors. Because the study included only a small number of donors, the genetic and exposure-history diversity represented was limited.

This receptor chain uses TRBV9 and TRBJ2-7; 8 of the junction bases match TRBD2. The sequenced sample was naive CD8+ T cells sorted from blood. The sample's cell subset or site label, decoded: CD45RA+CCR7+. The sequence derives from a woman aged 25 to 45 in good health. The CDR3 in this case is CASSPGGAQYEQYF. The nucleotide sequence is given as TGTGCCAGCAGTCCGGGGGGGGCTCAGTACGAGCAGTACTTC.